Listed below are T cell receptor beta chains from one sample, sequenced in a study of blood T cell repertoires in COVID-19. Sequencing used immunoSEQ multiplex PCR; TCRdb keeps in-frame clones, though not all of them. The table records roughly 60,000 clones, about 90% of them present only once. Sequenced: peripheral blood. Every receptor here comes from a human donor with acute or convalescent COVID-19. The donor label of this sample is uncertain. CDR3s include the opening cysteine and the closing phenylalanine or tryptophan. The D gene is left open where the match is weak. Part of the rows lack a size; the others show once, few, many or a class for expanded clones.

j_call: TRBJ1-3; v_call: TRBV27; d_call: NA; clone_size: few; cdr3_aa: CASSFRGGTGNTIYF; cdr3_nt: TGTGCCAGCAGTTTTCGCGGAGGCACTGGAAACACCATATATTTT
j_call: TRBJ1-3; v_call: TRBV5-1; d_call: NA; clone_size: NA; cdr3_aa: CASSFGESSGNTIYF; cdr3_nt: TGCGCCAGCAGCTTCGGAGAATCCTCTGGAAACACCATATATTTT
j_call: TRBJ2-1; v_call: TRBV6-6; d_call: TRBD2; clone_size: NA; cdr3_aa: CASSYRGGSLGEQFF; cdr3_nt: TGTGCCAGCAGTTATAGAGGCGGGAGCTTGGGTGAGCAGTTCTTC
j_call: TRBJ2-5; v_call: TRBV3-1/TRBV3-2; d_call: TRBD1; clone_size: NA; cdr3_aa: CASSQELWGTGETQYF; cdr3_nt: TGTGCCAGCAGTCAAGAACTCTGGGGGACAGGAGAGACCCAGTACTTC
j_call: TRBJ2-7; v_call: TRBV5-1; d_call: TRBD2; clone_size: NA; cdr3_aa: CASSLVSSGSPEQYF; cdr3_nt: TGCGCCAGCAGCTTGGTGTCTAGCGGGTCTCCCGAGCAGTACTTC
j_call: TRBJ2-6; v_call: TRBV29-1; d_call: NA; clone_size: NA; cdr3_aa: CSVLSFDSGANVLTF; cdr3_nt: TGCAGCGTTCTGAGCTTCGACTCTGGGGCCAACGTCCTGACTTTC
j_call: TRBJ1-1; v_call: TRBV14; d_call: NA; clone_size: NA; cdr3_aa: CASSQEGVWGTEAFF; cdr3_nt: TGTGCCAGCAGCCAAGAAGGGGTTTGGGGCACTGAAGCTTTCTTT
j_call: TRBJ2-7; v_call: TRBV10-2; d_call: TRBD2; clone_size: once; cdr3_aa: CASSESGLADEQYF; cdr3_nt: TGCGCCAGCAGTGAGTCTGGACTAGCGGATGAGCAGTACTTC
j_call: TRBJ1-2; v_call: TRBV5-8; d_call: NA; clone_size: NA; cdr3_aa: CASSTYSSERDTF; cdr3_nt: TGTGCCAGCAGCACTTACTCGAGTGAGAGGGACACCTTC
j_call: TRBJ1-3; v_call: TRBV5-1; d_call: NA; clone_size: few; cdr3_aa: CASSLAPRGSGNTIYF; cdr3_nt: TGCGCCAGCAGCCTGGCCCCCAGGGGCTCTGGAAACACCATATATTTT